These T cell receptor beta chains were read from a single sample in a study of blood T cell repertoires in COVID-19. The protocol was immunoSEQ multiplex PCR, while the TCRdb copy is restricted to in-frame clones and leaves out a portion. The profile shows about 140,000 clones, approximately 87% of them singletons. The sequencing input was peripheral blood. The source of these receptors is a woman aged 40-49 years with acute or convalescent COVID-19. Both conserved end residues are part of each CDR3. A D gene is named only where the DNA matches it firmly. Size values are once, few and many counts, or a class for expanded clones, and some rows have none.

j_gene,v_gene,d_gene,abundance,CDR3aa,CDR3nt
TRBJ2-7,TRBV5-1,TRBD1,.,CASSQGQVSSYEQYF,TGCGCCAGCAGCCAAGGACAGGTTAGCTCCTACGAGCAGTACTTC
TRBJ2-7,TRBV3-1/TRBV3-2,TRBD1,.,CASSHKDRGAYEQYF,TGTGCCAGCAGCCATAAGGACAGGGGCGCCTACGAGCAGTACTTC
TRBJ2-3,TRBV7-2,.,.,CASSPSPLGAGTDTQYF,TGTGCCAGCAGCCCCTCCCCTTTGGGCGCTGGCACAGATACGCAGTATTTT
TRBJ2-2,TRBV18,.,.,CASSPLANPGELFF,TGTGCCAGCTCACCACTAGCGAACCCCGGGGAGCTGTTTTTT
TRBJ1-2,TRBV23-1,.,.,CASSQSSLNYGYTF,TGCGCCAGCAGTCAATCGAGCCTAAACTATGGCTACACCTTC
TRBJ2-7,TRBV20-1,.,once,CSASPGYEQYF,TGCAGTGCTAGCCCGGGTTACGAGCAGTACTTC
TRBJ2-7,TRBV4-3,.,once,CASSQERDYEQYF,TGCGCCAGCAGCCAAGAGAGGGACTACGAGCAGTACTTC
TRBJ1-2,TRBV5-6,.,.,CASSPTDRHFNGYTF,TGTGCCAGCAGCCCTACGGACAGACATTTTAATGGCTACACCTTC
TRBJ1-4,TRBV6-2/TRBV6-3,.,.,CASSLQGGANEKLFF,TGTGCCAGCAGTCTACAAGGGGGGGCGAATGAAAAACTGTTTTTT
TRBJ1-2,TRBV29-1,TRBD1,.,CSVEDRGLAYGYTF,TGCAGCGTTGAAGACAGGGGGCTGGCCTATGGCTACACCTTC
TRBJ1-2,TRBV27,.,.,CASSYLGDYGYTF,TGTGCCAGCAGTTACCTCGGGGACTATGGCTACACCTTC
TRBJ2-1,TRBV6-4,.,.,CASSDSVAGGHHEQFF,TGTGCCAGCAGTGACTCGGTGGCAGGGGGGCATCATGAGCAGTTCTTC
TRBJ1-6,TRBV27,.,.,CASKRSDSPLHF,TGTGCCAGCAAACGGAGTGATTCACCCCTCCACTTT
TRBJ1-2,TRBV6-6,TRBD1,few,CASGGGGVRYTF,TGTGCCAGCGGTGGAGGGGGCGTACGCTACACCTTC
TRBJ2-5,TRBV27,.,.,CASSLSVRGSETQYF,TGTGCCAGCAGTTTATCGGTCAGGGGATCAGAGACCCAGTACTTC
TRBJ1-4,TRBV4-2,.,.,CASSPSRGGGEKLFF,TGTGCCAGCTCCCCTTCTAGGGGCGGTGGTGAAAAACTGTTTTTT
TRBJ2-1,TRBV2,TRBD2,once,CASLIPVGLADNEQFF,TGTGCCAGTCTAATTCCGGTAGGACTAGCGGACAATGAGCAGTTCTTC
TRBJ2-1,TRBV5-4,TRBD2,.,CASRPTSGGSYNEQFF,TGTGCCAGCAGACCCACTAGCGGGGGCTCCTACAATGAGCAGTTCTTC
TRBJ1-2,TRBV28,.,.,CASRLTGFNYGYTF,TGTGCCAGCAGACTTACAGGGTTTAACTATGGCTACACCTTC
TRBJ1-2,TRBV30,.,.,CAWSSQVGGGYTF,TGTGCCTGGAGTTCACAGGTCGGGGGAGGCTACACCTTC
TRBJ1-1,TRBV6-6,TRBD1,once,CASSRGQGALNTEAFF,TGTGCCAGCAGTCGAGGACAGGGGGCGTTGAACACTGAAGCTTTCTTT
TRBJ2-2,TRBV5-4,.,.,CASSSASAANTGELFF,TGTGCCAGCAGCAGCGCGTCGGCAGCGAACACCGGGGAGCTGTTTTTT
TRBJ2-7,TRBV30,.,.,CAWDGDSYEQYF,TGTGCCTGGGACGGAGACTCCTACGAGCAGTACTTC
TRBJ2-1,TRBV4-3,.,.,CASSQDDSPYNEQFF,TGCGCCAGCAGCCAAGATGATAGCCCGTACAATGAGCAGTTCTTC
TRBJ1-1,TRBV25-1,TRBD1,.,CASSDRDRGRAFF,TGTGCCAGCAGTGATAGGGACAGGGGGCGTGCTTTCTTT
TRBJ1-2,TRBV7-9,.,.,CASSLDRKDGYTF,TGTGCCAGCAGCTTGGACAGAAAGGATGGCTACACCTTC